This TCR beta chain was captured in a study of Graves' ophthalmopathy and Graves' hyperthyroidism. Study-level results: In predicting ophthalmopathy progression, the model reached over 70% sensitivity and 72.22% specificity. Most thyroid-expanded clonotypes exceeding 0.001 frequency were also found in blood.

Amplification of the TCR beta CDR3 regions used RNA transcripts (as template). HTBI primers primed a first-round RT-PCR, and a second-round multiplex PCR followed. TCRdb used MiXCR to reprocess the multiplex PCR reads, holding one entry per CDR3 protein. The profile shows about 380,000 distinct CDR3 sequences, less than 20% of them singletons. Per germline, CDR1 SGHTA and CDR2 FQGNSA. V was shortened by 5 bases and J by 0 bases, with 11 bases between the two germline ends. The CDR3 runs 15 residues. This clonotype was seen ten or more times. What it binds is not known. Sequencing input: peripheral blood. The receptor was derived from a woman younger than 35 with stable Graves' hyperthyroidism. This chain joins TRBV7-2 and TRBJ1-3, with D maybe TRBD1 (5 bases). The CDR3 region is CASSPDTHSGNTIYF. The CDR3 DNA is TGTGCCAGCAGCCCGGACACCCACTCTGGAAACACCATATATTTT.